These 31 T cell receptor beta chains came from one sample sequenced in a study of cytomegalovirus exposure and HLA in healthy donors. The method was immunoSEQ multiplex PCR; TCRdb's version includes in-frame clones alone and lacks a portion of them. This table holds 95,000 to 150,000 clones, roughly 89% found once. Sequenced sample: PBMCs. The receptors come from a woman younger than 30 in good health and CMV-seronegative.

V gene TRBV11-3 combines with J gene TRBJ1-5; 8 nucleotides line up with TRBD1. The CDR3 loop spans 17 amino acids. Unmatched junction bases numbered 8, after V lost 3 bases and J lost 1 base. Germline CDR1 SGHNT, CDR2 YENEEA. CDR3 sequence (DNA): TGTGCCAGCAGCTTCCACCCAGGGGGCTTGAGCAATCAGCCCCAGCATTTT. It translates to CASSFHPGGLSNQPQHF.

This clone was found once. The gene calls are TRBV5-1 and TRBJ2-3; D is perhaps TRBD2 (6 bases). The CDR3 runs to 14 residues. Germline CDR1 SGHRS, CDR2 YFSETQ. V dropped 8 bases and J dropped 5 bases, with 18 bases sitting between them. CDR3 bases: TGCGCCAGTAGAGCGGGTCCAGACGGAGATACGCAGTATTTT. This codes for CASRAGPDGDTQYF.

The gene calls are TRBV4-3 and TRBJ1-2; tentative D call: TRBD1 (6 bases). The ends were cut back, 0 bases at V and 4 bases at J, with 15 bases in the middle. The CDR3 is made up of 16 amino acids. The germline CDR1 and CDR2 sequences are LGHNA and YSLEER. The CDR3 sequence is CASSQDRGGQVYGYTF. The DNA for the CDR3 is TGCGCCAGCAGCCAAGATCGTGGGGGACAAGTCTATGGCTACACCTTC.

Written as DNA, the CDR3 is TGTGCCTGGAGTGAGGGGGCAGAGCAGTTCTTC. It specifies CAWSEGAEQFF. This chain links TRBV30 with TRBJ2-1; 7 nucleotides align to TRBD1. Germline V gene lookup returns CDR1 GTSNPN and CDR2 SVGIG (reference sequence). The CDR3 sequence is 11 residues long. J was trimmed by 10 bases and V by 1 base; bases with no gene match: 1.

This clone is a singleton in its sample. The rearrangement links TRBV10-1 to TRBJ2-3; tentative D call: TRBD2 (6 bases). CDR1 and CDR2 (germline): WNHNN, SYGVQD (reference sequence). CDR3 length: 18 amino acids. Trimming removed 4 bases at V and 10 bases at J, with 30 bases between. The CDR3 is CASSAFMTGDTVGSPQYF. The CDR3 DNA reads as TGCGCCAGCAGTGCGTTTATGACGGGAGATACCGTCGGTTCTCCGCAGTATTTT.

The V and J genes are TRBV6-1 and TRBJ1-5; D perhaps matches TRBD1 (6 bases). Germline CDR1 MNHNS, CDR2 SASEGT. This CDR3 region has 15 residues. Trimming took 5 bases from V and 11 from J, leaving 22 bases between them. The CDR3 region has the DNA TGTGCCAGCAGTACCACAGGGCAAGTCAGGCAGTCCCAGCATTTT. This encodes CASSTTGQVRQSQHF.

The chain links TRBV28 to TRBJ2-7; 8 bases agree with TRBD1. The CDR3 sequence is 16 residues long. Germline-derived CDR1 and CDR2 are MDHEN and SYDVKM. Losses at the gene ends were 5 bases for V and 4 bases for J; bases not matched to a gene: 13. DNA for the CDR3: TGTGCCAGCAGTCCGCTCGGGACAGGTTATATATACGAGCAGTACTTC. It encodes CASSPLGTGYIYEQYF.

This clone showed up just once. The chain combines TRBV4-1 with TRBJ2-7; D is uncertain. The V end lost 1 base, the J end lost 0 bases, and 4 bases lay between the germline ends. This CDR3 region has 13 residues. Germline V lookup: CDR1 MGHRA, CDR2 YSYEKL. CDR3 coding DNA: TGCGCCAGCAGCCAAGCGAGCTCCTACGAGCAGTACTTC. It specifies CASSQASSYEQYF.

V gene TRBV6-5 combines with J gene TRBJ2-7; TRBD2 agrees at 8 bases. CDR3 size: 13 residues. The trim removed 6 bases at V and 0 bases at J, leaving 1 base unmatched. The germline gives CDR1 MNHEY, CDR2 SVGAGI. The DNA of the CDR3 is TGTGCCAGCAGGGGACTAGGCTCCTACGAGCAGTACTTC. Its protein is CASRGLGSYEQYF.

This clone was counted once. V usage is TRBV28 and J usage is TRBJ1-5, with D unresolved. There are 13 residues in the CDR3. V lost 8 bases and J lost 6, with 14 bases in between. Germline CDR1 reads MDHEN; CDR2 reads SYDVKM. The CDR3 is CASRLRERQPQHF. The CDR3 DNA reads TGTGCCAGCCGTCTGCGGGAACGTCAGCCCCAGCATTTT.

This rearrangement joins TRBV19 to TRBJ2-1; TRBD1 matches at 10 bases. This CDR3 is built from 15 residues. The junction had 8 bases not matched to a gene; V was cut back by 6 bases and J by 6 bases. The germline V gene has CDR1 LNHDA and CDR2 SQIVND (reference sequence). CDR3 in DNA: TGTGCCAGTAGGGGACAGGGGTGGTTTTCCAATGAGCAGTTCTTC. Its translation is CASRGQGWFSNEQFF.

This clone was seen just once. V gene TRBV6-5 combines with J gene TRBJ1-2; TRBD1 matches 7 bases. The J segment lost 3 bases and the V segment lost 2 bases, leaving 9 bases of the junction unmatched. The germline CDR1 and CDR2 sequences are MNHEY and SVGAGI. The CDR3 is made up of 16 amino acids. The CDR3 DNA follows: TGTGCCAGCAGTTACGCTGGAGGGGGCGCGGACTATGGCTACACCTTC. Its translation: CASSYAGGGADYGYTF.

This chain connects TRBV7-8 to TRBJ1-2; D gene unclear. The CDR3 sequence is 14 residues long. The V end was cut by 1 base, the J end by 4 bases, with 10 bases between. The V gene's germline CDR1 is SGHVS and CDR2 FQNEAQ. CDR3 sequence: CASSLERGPYGYTF. Here the CDR3 DNA reads TGTGCCAGCAGCTTAGAGCGAGGGCCCTATGGCTACACCTTC.

This clone was seen more than once but under ten times. This chain joins TRBV4-3 and TRBJ2-7; D is ambiguous. The CDR3 is 15 residues long. Per germline, CDR1 LGHNA and CDR2 YSLEER. The V and J ends lost 0 bases and 1 base respectively, with 10 bases between them. The CDR3: CASSQDSGESYEQYF. The CDR3 nucleotides read TGCGCCAGCAGCCAAGATTCGGGTGAGTCCTACGAGCAGTACTTC.

V gene TRBV6-1 combines with J gene TRBJ2-7, with 10 bases fitting TRBD1. Germline CDR1 and CDR2: MNHNS and SASEGT. V was clipped by 8 bases and J by 3 bases; unmatched bases: 1. The CDR3 consists of 12 residues. CDR3: CASRTGGYEQYV. The CDR3 region has the DNA TGTGCCAGCCGGACAGGGGGCTACGAGCAGTACGTC.

This rearrangement joins TRBV28 to TRBJ2-7; 7 bases map to TRBD2. J was trimmed by 2 bases and V by 7 bases; bases with no gene match: 11. CDR3 length: 15 residues. Germline loops: CDR1 MDHEN, CDR2 SYDVKM. CDR3 sequence reads: CASTPNGGGAYEQYF. CDR3 nucleotide sequence: TGTGCCAGCACCCCTAATGGCGGGGGAGCCTACGAGCAGTACTTC.

The sample holds one count of this clone. The chain links TRBV6-5 to TRBJ2-7, with D maybe TRBD1 (6 bases). CDR3 length equals 13 residues. The V and J ends lost 4 bases and 5 bases respectively, with 12 bases between them. Germline-derived CDR1 and CDR2 are MNHEY and SVGAGI. The CDR3: CASSFLQGHEQYV. CDR3 DNA: TGTGCCAGCAGTTTCTTACAGGGCCACGAGCAGTACGTC.

This clone has just one count. The chain combines TRBV7-8 with TRBJ2-1, with unresolved D. Trimming stripped 5 bases from V and 6 bases from J, with 20 bases between. The germline V gene has CDR1 SGHVS and CDR2 FQNEAQ. CDR3 size: 16 residues. The CDR3 region has the DNA TGTGCCAGCAGCCTGGTACCGATACAACAAACCAATGAGCAGTTCTTC. It codes for CASSLVPIQQTNEQFF.

The chain joins TRBV5-4 to TRBJ2-5, with a tentative D call TRBD2 (5 bases). This CDR3 has 15 amino acids. V was clipped by 0 bases and J by 1 base, with 10 bases between them. Germline loops: CDR1 SGHNT, CDR2 YYREEE (reference sequence). CDR3 protein: CASSLAVGVQETQYF. The CDR3 DNA is TGTGCCAGCAGCTTGGCCGTGGGAGTCCAAGAGACCCAGTACTTC.

The CDR3 DNA follows: TGTGCCAGCAGTTACGGACAGCCCTACGAGCAGTACTTC. Translation: CASSYGQPYEQYF. The V and J genes are TRBV6-5 and TRBJ2-7, with a tentative D call TRBD1 (6 bases). V was clipped by 2 bases and J by 2 bases, with 7 bases between them. The CDR3 has 13 amino acids. Germline V CDR1 and CDR2: MNHEY, SVGAGI.

The chain is built from TRBV30 and TRBJ1-2; 12 nucleotides align to TRBD1. Germline V gene data show CDR1 as GTSNPN and CDR2 as SVGIG (reference sequence). V shed 2 bases and J 3 bases; nucleotides not matched to a gene: 7. There are 16 residues in the CDR3. The CDR3, as DNA: TGTGCCTGGAGTTCGGGACAGGGGGCGTGGGACTATGGCTACACCTTC. Encoded protein: CAWSSGQGAWDYGYTF. Supplemented by reference TRBV30 and TRBJ1-2, the full variable domain reads SQTIHQWPATLVQPVGSPLSLECTVEGTSNPNLYWYRQAAGRGLQLLFYSVGIGQISSEVPQNLSASRPQDRQFILSSKKLLLSDSGFYLCAWSSGQGAWDYGYTFGSGTRLTVV.

CDR3 sequence (DNA): TGTGCCTGGAGTATGGGACAGGGGAACTATGGCTACACCTTC. It yields the protein CAWSMGQGNYGYTF. The chain joins TRBV30 to TRBJ1-2; 10 bases map to TRBD1. CDR1 and CDR2 (germline): GTSNPN, SVGIG (reference sequence). This CDR3 spans 14 amino acids. Trimming at V came to 2 bases and at J to 2 bases, leaving 2 bases not matched to a gene.

The chain combines TRBV5-6 with TRBJ1-2, with D tentatively TRBD1 (5 bases). V lost 4 bases and J lost 5, with 9 bases in between. The CDR3 has 12 residues. Germline CDR1 SGHDT, CDR2 YYEEEE. CDR3 region: CASSPNRYGYTF. The CDR3 DNA reads TGTGCCAGCAGCCCGAACAGGTATGGCTACACCTTC.

The chain carries TRBV20-1 and TRBJ1-4; D remains ambiguous. The CDR3 covers 11 residues. The germline V gene has CDR1 DFQATT and CDR2 SNEGSKA (reference sequence). Trimming left V 6 bases short and J 5 bases short, with 7 bases between. CDR3 sequence (DNA): TGCAGTGCCATGGAGAATGAAAAACTGTTTTTT. Translation gives CSAMENEKLFF.

This rearrangement joins TRBV11-3 to TRBJ2-1; D not resolved. Germline V CDR1 and CDR2: SGHNT, YENEEA. The CDR3 consists of 12 residues. V gave up 4 bases and J gave up 7 bases, with 8 bases separating them. The CDR3 sequence: CASSSTANEQFF. The CDR3 region has the DNA TGTGCCAGCAGCTCAACAGCAAATGAGCAGTTCTTC.

This chain joins TRBV6-1 and TRBJ1-6, with D unclear. Germline V CDR1 and CDR2: MNHNS, SASEGT. The V gene lost 7 bases and the J gene lost 8 bases, with 12 bases spanning the gap. This CDR3 comprises 13 residues. The DNA of the CDR3 is TGTGCCAGCAACTTAAAGCTGGATTCACCCCTCCACTTT. Translation gives CASNLKLDSPLHF.

V usage is TRBV7-9 and J usage is TRBJ1-1; D is perhaps TRBD1 (5 bases). V lost 6 bases and J lost 4, with 24 bases in between. CDR1 is SEHNR, CDR2 FQNEAQ, per germline (reference sequence). This CDR3 contains 17 residues. CDR3 residues: CASRISGTVGGSTEAFF. CDR3 sequence (DNA): TGTGCCAGCAGAATATCGGGGACGGTCGGAGGGAGCACTGAAGCTTTCTTT.

The rearrangement joins TRBV5-4 to TRBJ2-1; unclear D gene. CDR3 size: 14 residues. V dropped 4 bases and J dropped 3 bases, with 11 bases sitting between them. Germline V gives CDR1 SGHNT, CDR2 YYREEE (reference sequence). The CDR3 DNA follows: TGTGCCAGCAGCCCGACATCAATCTACAATGAGCAGTTCTTC. Translated, it gives CASSPTSIYNEQFF.

The chain has TRBV2 and TRBJ1-4, with 10 bases that match TRBD1. This CDR3 spans 15 amino acids. The V gene end was trimmed by 6 bases and the J gene end by 7 bases; junction bases not matched to a gene: 8. CDR1 and CDR2 (germline): SNHLY, FYNNEI. The CDR3 is CASRRQGAVGEKLFF. CDR3 DNA: TGTGCCAGCAGGCGACAGGGGGCGGTTGGTGAAAAACTGTTTTTT.

The chain combines TRBV28 with TRBJ1-1; possibly TRBD1 for D (5 bases). CDR1 and CDR2 from the germline V gene are MDHEN and SYDVKM. The CDR3 covers 15 residues. The germline V and J ends were trimmed by 5 bases and 3 bases, with 16 bases remaining between them. In DNA, the CDR3 is TGTGCCAGCAGTCCCCAATACGGGGGTTACACTGAAGCTTTCTTT. This codes for CASSPQYGGYTEAFF.

The chain has TRBV19 and TRBJ2-6; D is unresolved. Trimming removed 9 bases from V and 2 bases from J, with 11 bases in between. The CDR3 covers 14 residues. CDR1 and CDR2 (germline): LNHDA, SQIVND (reference sequence). DNA for the CDR3: TGTGCCAGCGAGAGCTATCCTGGGGCCAACGTCCTGACTTTC. As protein: CASESYPGANVLTF.